A selection of T cell receptor beta chains follows, all from one sample in a study of cytomegalovirus exposure and HLA in healthy donors. Clones were read by immunoSEQ multiplex PCR, and TCRdb kept only the in-frame ones, dropping some. The sample lists approximately 85,000 clones, approximately 70% occurring once. Sequencing used PBMCs. These TCRs come from a woman aged 40-49 years in good health and CMV-seropositive. The CDR3 runs from the conserved cysteine through the conserved F or W. D genes are given only for firm matches. Expanded clones get a size class; other rows say once, few or many, or leave the size out.

d_gene | j_gene | abundance | v_gene | CDR3nt | CDR3aa
TRBD1 | TRBJ1-3 | - | TRBV29-1 | TGCAGCGTTGCGGGACAGGGCTCTGGAAACACCATATATTTT | CSVAGQGSGNTIYF
- | TRBJ1-2 | - | TRBV28 | TGTGCCAGCAGCCACGGGTCGTCAGGGGTAGCTGGCTACACCTTC | CASSHGSSGVAGYTF
- | TRBJ2-5 | - | TRBV5-6 | TGTGCCAGCAGCTTGGTGGAGGAGGAGACCCAGTACTTC | CASSLVEEETQYF
- | TRBJ1-5 | - | TRBV19 | TGTGCCAGTAGGACGGGGGTAGGCAATCAGCCCCAGCATTTT | CASRTGVGNQPQHF
TRBD1 | TRBJ1-5 | - | TRBV6-6 | TGTGCCAGCAGGGTGACAGGGGAAGGGAGCAATCAGCCCCAGCATTTT | CASRVTGEGSNQPQHF
TRBD1 | TRBJ1-4 | - | TRBV5-1 | TGCGCCAGCAGCGTAACGGACAGGGAAGGGGAAAAACTGTTTTTT | CASSVTDREGEKLFF
- | TRBJ1-1 | - | TRBV5-4 | TGTGCCAGCAGCCCGATAGAGGGCGCTGGGAACACTGAAGCTTTCTTT | CASSPIEGAGNTEAFF
TRBD1 | TRBJ2-2 | - | TRBV29-1 | TGCAGCGTGGGACAGCCGAACACCGGGGAGCTGTTTTTT | CSVGQPNTGELFF
TRBD1 | TRBJ1-5 | - | TRBV30 | TGTGCCTGGAGTCCGACAGGGAGTCAGCCCCAGCATTTT | CAWSPTGSQPQHF
- | TRBJ1-4 | - | TRBV19 | TGTGCCAGTATGGAGAGGAATGAAAAACTGTTTTTT | CASMERNEKLFF
- | TRBJ1-6 | - | TRBV28 | TGTGCCAGCACCCTAAGGCAGGGGATATCACCCCTCCACTTT | CASTLRQGISPLHF
TRBD1 | TRBJ1-2 | - | TRBV28 | TGTGCCAGCAAGTTGGACAGGGACTATGGCTACACCTTC | CASKLDRDYGYTF
- | TRBJ2-7 | - | TRBV20-1 | TGCAGTGCTAGAGACAGCTACGAGCAGTACTTC | CSARDSYEQYF
- | TRBJ1-2 | - | TRBV25-1 | TGTGCCAGCAGTGAATTAGGCGGCAGTAACTATGGCTACACCTTC | CASSELGGSNYGYTF
TRBD1 | TRBJ1-6 | once | TRBV7-8 | TGTGCCAGCAGCTTATTGGACAGGGCAAGCTCCTATAATTCACCCCTCCACTTT | CASSLLDRASSYNSPLHF
- | TRBJ2-7 | - | TRBV18 | TGTGCCAGCTCACCGACAAGGTCCCGTAACTACGAGCAGTACTTC | CASSPTRSRNYEQYF
TRBD1 | TRBJ1-2 | - | TRBV7-2 | TGTGCCAGCAGCTTCGACAGGGCCTATGGCTACACCTTC | CASSFDRAYGYTF
- | TRBJ1-3 | - | TRBV6-6 | TGTGCCAGCAGAGATACATCTGTTGGAAACACCATATATTTT | CASRDTSVGNTIYF
TRBD2 | TRBJ2-1 | - | TRBV7-9 | TGTGCCAGCAGCTTAGATCGCCCTAGCGGGAGTAAGGTCTTC | CASSLDRPSGSKVF
TRBD1 | TRBJ1-2 | few | TRBV7-9 | TGTGCCAGCAGCGCCCCAGGGGGACCTAACTATGGCTACACCTTC | CASSAPGGPNYGYTF
TRBD1 | TRBJ2-2 | - | TRBV4-1 | TGCGCCAGCGAGAAAGGGGACAGAATGAACACCGGGGAGCTGTTTTTT | CASEKGDRMNTGELFF
TRBD1 | TRBJ1-2 | - | TRBV10-1 | TGCGCCAGCAGTCCTTCCGGGACAGGGTCCTATGGCTACACCTTC | CASSPSGTGSYGYTF
TRBD1 | TRBJ2-7 | - | TRBV19 | TGTGCCACTTATAACACCGGGACAGGGGCCGAGCAGTACTTC | CATYNTGTGAEQYF
- | TRBJ1-6 | few | TRBV30 | TGTGCCTGGAGGGGGCAGTATAATTCACCCCTCCACTTT | CAWRGQYNSPLHF
- | TRBJ1-1 | - | TRBV30 | TGTGCCTGGAGTTTTATGTCTGAAGCTTTCTTT | CAWSFMSEAFF
TRBD1 | TRBJ2-1 | - | TRBV19 | TGTGCCACTCTTGACAGGGGGTCCGATGAGCAGTTCTTC | CATLDRGSDEQFF
TRBD2 | TRBJ2-2 | - | TRBV28 | TGTGCCAGCAGTCGCGCGTCAGCGGGGGGGCGCGGGGAGCTGTTTTTT | CASSRASAGGRGELFF
TRBD2 | TRBJ2-1 | - | TRBV7-9 | TGTGCCAGCAGCTTCTTGGGAGGGCAGCACTCCTACAATGAGCAGTTCTTC | CASSFLGGQHSYNEQFF
- | TRBJ1-6 | - | TRBV18 | TGTGCCAGCTCACCGCTCCGGGATTCACCCCTCCACTTT | CASSPLRDSPLHF
- | TRBJ2-2 | - | TRBV25-1 | TGTGCCAGCAGTGATCCCTCCGGGCGGGGTCCCGGGGAGCTGTTTTTT | CASSDPSGRGPGELFF
- | TRBJ2-2 | - | TRBV10-3 | TGTGCCATCAGAAGACAGCCCTTGGCGAACACCGGGGAGCTGTTTTTT | CAIRRQPLANTGELFF
TRBD1 | TRBJ1-5 | - | TRBV5-1 | TGCGCCAGCAGCTTGGGCGACAGGGGAGAGCCCCAGCATTTT | CASSLGDRGEPQHF
- | TRBJ1-6 | - | TRBV9 | TGTGCCAGCAGCGAGGGGGTAACCCGTCCCACCCTCCACTTT | CASSEGVTRPTLHF
TRBD1 | TRBJ2-7 | - | TRBV5-1 | TGCGCCAGTAACCCCGGACAGGGAGAACACGAGCAGTACTTC | CASNPGQGEHEQYF
TRBD1 | TRBJ2-2 | - | TRBV5-6 | TGTGCCAGCAGCGCAAGACAGGGGTGGTTGGGGGAGCTGTTTTTT | CASSARQGWLGELFF
TRBD1 | TRBJ2-7 | many | TRBV28 | TGTGCCAGCAGTCCGGATACAGACAGGGCCCACGAGCAGTACTTC | CASSPDTDRAHEQYF
TRBD2 | TRBJ2-7 | - | TRBV5-6 | TGTGCCAGCAGCTTGGTCTTAGCGGGAGGTGACGAGCAGTACTTC | CASSLVLAGGDEQYF
TRBD1 | TRBJ1-1 | few | TRBV5-5 | TGTGCCAGCAGCCGGGGCGGGCAGGGGGCCGATGAAGCTTTCTTT | CASSRGGQGADEAFF
- | TRBJ2-1 | - | TRBV5-1 | TGCGCCAGCAGCTTGACGGGGGGCCGCGATGAGCAGTTCTTC | CASSLTGGRDEQFF
- | TRBJ1-1 | - | TRBV14 | TGTGCCAGCACCTTCGGCAGGGACACTGAAGCTTTCTTT | CASTFGRDTEAFF
- | TRBJ1-1 | few | TRBV6-6 | TGTGCCAGCAGTTCGCATCTAGGAGGGCATAACACTGAAGCTTTCTTT | CASSSHLGGHNTEAFF
- | TRBJ1-2 | - | TRBV4-1 | TGCGCCAGCAGCCAAGTTGGGGGCGGCTATGGCTACACCTTC | CASSQVGGGYGYTF
- | TRBJ2-5 | - | TRBV20-1 | TGCGGCGCCGAGGGAAGGGAGACCCAGTACTTC | CGAEGRETQYF
TRBD1 | TRBJ2-2 | few | TRBV19 | TGTGCCAGTAGGCCTAGACAGGGAAGGAACACCGGGGAGCTGTTTTTT | CASRPRQGRNTGELFF
- | TRBJ1-1 | - | TRBV18 | TGTGCCAGCTCGATAGGACCCAGGGGCACTGAAGCTTTCTTT | CASSIGPRGTEAFF
TRBD1 | TRBJ1-4 | many | TRBV5-6 | TGTGCCAGCAGCTCCCAGGGGGCCCATGAAAAACTGTTTTTT | CASSSQGAHEKLFF
- | TRBJ1-4 | - | TRBV27 | TGTGCCAGCAGTCCCTCGGGGGCAACTAATGAAAAACTGTTTTTT | CASSPSGATNEKLFF
- | TRBJ1-3 | - | TRBV18 | TGTGCCAGCTCACCTCCAGGGGGAAACACCATATATTTT | CASSPPGGNTIYF
- | TRBJ1-1 | once | TRBV6-4 | TGTGCCAGCAGGGGCAGCCTCAACACTGAAGCTTTCTTT | CASRGSLNTEAFF
TRBD2 | TRBJ2-3 | - | TRBV7-8 | TGTGCCAGCAGTCCTAGCGGGGCAAACCCAGATACGCAGTATTTT | CASSPSGANPDTQYF
TRBD1 | TRBJ2-6 | - | TRBV7-9 | TGTGCCAGCAGCCCCTTCCCCGGGACAGGGGGTTCTGGGGCCAACGTCCTGACTTTC | CASSPFPGTGGSGANVLTF